Shown below are 19 T cell receptor beta chains from a single sample sequenced in a study of T cell repertoires in cytomegalovirus infection. TCRdb reprocessed the reads with MiXCR, giving one entry per CDR3 protein. The table lists around 34,000 distinct CDR3 sequences, about 48% of them singletons. These receptors' targets are unknown. Sequenced here: CD8+ T cells from cultured PBMCs, sampled from culture after CMV antigen stimulation. Receptors were obtained from a human donor in good health (CMV status not recorded). Some clones in this sample may be carry-over from other donors' samples.

This clonotype was recorded many times. The V and J genes are TRBV12-3 or TRBV12-4 and TRBJ2-7; tentatively, D is TRBD2 (5 bases). CDR3 length equals 14 residues. V was shortened by 5 bases and J by 2 bases, with 13 bases between the two germline ends. CDR3 coding DNA: TGTGCCAGCAGTCCCTGGGCGGAGGCCTACGAGCAGTACTTC. It specifies CASSPWAEAYEQYF.

Here the CDR3 reads CASSLAKGPHYEQYF. In DNA, the CDR3 is TGTGCCAGCAGCCTAGCCAAGGGCCCGCACTACGAGCAGTACTTC. This rearrangement joins TRBV11-2 to TRBJ2-7, with a possible D match to TRBD2 (5 bases). The CDR3 totals 15 residues. V dropped 5 bases and J dropped 3 bases, with 17 bases sitting between them. Germline CDR1 reads SGHAT; CDR2 reads FQNNGV.

The chain joins TRBV7-6 to TRBJ2-3, with 7 bases matching TRBD2. Trimming cost V 4 bases and J 1 base; bases outside gene matches: 5. The germline V gene has CDR1 SGHVS and CDR2 FNYEAQ. CDR3 size: 15 residues. The DNA for the CDR3 is TGTGCCAGCAGCTCCCACAGCGGGGGCACAGATACGCAGTATTTT. It encodes CASSSHSGGTDTQYF.

This clonotype was seen a handful of times. The chain employs TRBV7-9 and TRBJ2-5, with 10 bases lining up with TRBD2. Germline loops: CDR1 SEHNR, CDR2 FQNEAQ (reference sequence). V dropped 3 bases and J dropped 1; count of bases not matched to a gene: 8. This CDR3 comprises 17 residues. DNA for the CDR3: TGTGCCAGCAGCTTTCGGGCTAGCGGGGGAACCCAAGAGACCCAGTACTTC. Amino acid sequence: CASSFRASGGTQETQYF.

J is TRBJ1-4 and V is TRBV6-5; 11 bases agree with TRBD1. The J segment lost 8 bases and the V segment lost 0 bases, leaving 5 bases of the junction unmatched. From germline, CDR1 is MNHEY and CDR2 SVGAGI. This CDR3 spans 16 amino acids. CDR3: CASSYSRTGGREKLFF. The CDR3 region has the DNA TGTGCCAGCAGTTACTCACGGACAGGGGGCCGAGAAAAACTGTTTTTT.

The gene calls are TRBV25-1 and TRBJ1-1; TRBD1 might be the D (6 bases). The CDR3 is 13 residues long. The germline V and J ends were trimmed by 2 bases and 6 bases, with 10 bases remaining between them. The germline V gene encodes CDR1 MGHDK and CDR2 SYGVNS. CDR3 loop: CASSEGGRAEAFF. The DNA of the CDR3 is TGTGCCAGCAGTGAAGGGGGCCGGGCTGAAGCTTTCTTT.

This clonotype was seen a few times. The chain couples TRBV7-3 to TRBJ1-2; 8 nucleotides line up with TRBD1. CDR3 length: 13 amino acids. CDR1 SGHTA and CDR2 FQGTGA come from the germline V gene. The V segment lost 5 bases and the J segment 7 bases; nucleotides outside the gene matches: 6. The CDR3: CASSADRGSGYTF. The CDR3, as DNA: TGTGCCAGCAGCGCTGACAGGGGTTCTGGCTACACCTTC.

The V call is TRBV7-6, the J call TRBJ2-3; TRBD2 matches at 9 bases. CDR1 and CDR2 from the germline V gene are SGHVS and FNYEAQ. The CDR3 runs 15 residues. V shed 3 bases, J shed 4 bases, and the junction held 5 bases outside the gene matches. CDR3 nucleotides: TGTGCCAGCAGCTTGATTAGCGGGGGCGCAGATACGCAGTATTTT. It codes for CASSLISGGADTQYF.

The rearrangement links TRBV27 to TRBJ2-1, with 8 bases matching TRBD2. The V segment lost 6 bases and the J segment 5 bases; nucleotides outside the gene matches: 12. The CDR3 loop spans 16 amino acids. Germline V gene sequence: CDR1 MNHEY, CDR2 SMNVEV (reference sequence). As DNA, the CDR3 is TGTGCCAGCAGCCGGAACCGGGAGGGCACCAACAATGAGCAGTTCTTC. Translated: CASSRNREGTNNEQFF.

This chain links TRBV4-1 with TRBJ2-7; 9 bases are shared with TRBD1. The CDR3 spans 14 residues. V lost 5 bases and J lost 3; bases outside the gene matches: 5. The germline V gene encodes CDR1 MGHRA and CDR2 YSYEKL. Written as DNA, the CDR3 is TGCGCCAGCAGCTCTCCGGGACAGGGCTACGAGCAGTACTTC. This sequence encodes CASSSPGQGYEQYF.

Only a few counts were recorded for this clonotype. The V gene is TRBV7-2, the J gene TRBJ2-7; D is unclear. The CDR3 is 15 residues long. The V gene lost 5 bases and the J gene lost 4 bases, with 18 bases spanning the gap. In germline, CDR1 is SGHTA, CDR2 FQGNSA. This chain's CDR3 is CASSQGRALGYEQYF. DNA for the CDR3: TGTGCCAGCAGCCAAGGCCGGGCCCTAGGGTACGAGCAGTACTTC.

The chain carries TRBV7-3 and TRBJ2-1; weak D call: TRBD1 (5 bases). The ends were cut back, 4 bases at V and 3 bases at J, with 7 bases in the middle. The CDR3 spans 13 residues. The germline gives CDR1 SGHTA, CDR2 FQGTGA. CDR3 region: CASSSDSYNEQFF. The CDR3 DNA is TGTGCCAGCAGCTCTGACAGCTACAATGAGCAGTTCTTC. Variable domain in full (rest from reference TRBV7-3 and TRBJ2-1): GAGVSQTPSNKVTEKGKYVELRCDPISGHTALYWYRQSLGQGPEFLIYFQGTGAADDSGLPNDRFFAVRPEGSVSTLKIQRTERGDSAVYLCASSSDSYNEQFFGPGTRLTVL.

The CDR3 loop is CAISEEGDRGRNEQFF. The CDR3 DNA follows: TGTGCCATCAGTGAGGAGGGGGACAGGGGGCGCAATGAGCAGTTCTTC. The chain joins TRBV10-3 to TRBJ2-1; 12 bases map to TRBD1. This CDR3 region has 16 residues. V shed 2 bases, J shed 6 bases, and the junction held 5 bases outside the gene matches. Germline CDR1 and CDR2: ENHRY and SYGVKD.

The rearrangement joins TRBV15 to TRBJ2-2, with 8 bases that match TRBD2. The J segment lost 7 bases and the V segment lost 8 bases, leaving 12 bases of the junction unmatched. The germline V gene has CDR1 LNHNV and CDR2 YYDKDF (reference sequence). The CDR3 extends over 15 amino acids. CDR3 in amino acids: CATAKREKNIGELFF. For the CDR3, the DNA is TGTGCCACCGCTAAGCGGGAGAAAAATATCGGGGAGCTGTTTTTT. Full variable domain (missing parts from reference TRBV15 and TRBJ2-2): DAMVIQNPRYQVTQFGKPVTLSCSQTLNHNVMYWYQQKSSQAPKLLFHYYDKDFNNEADTPDNFQSRRPNTSFCFLDIRSPGLGDTAMYLCATAKREKNIGELFFGEGSRLTVL.

The chain employs TRBV7-6 and TRBJ2-1; 7 bases line up with TRBD1. Trimming removed 4 bases from V and 7 bases from J; junction bases left unmatched: 4. Per the germline V gene, CDR1 is SGHVS and CDR2 is FNYEAQ. CDR3 length: 13 amino acids. The CDR3 coding sequence is TGTGCCAGCAGCTCGACAGGGAAAAATGAGCAGTTCTTC. It codes for CASSSTGKNEQFF.

This clonotype was counted once. The chain uses TRBV29-1 and TRBJ2-1; the D is unclear. CDR1 is SQVTM and CDR2 is ANQGSEA in the germline V gene. Between the trimmed V and J ends, which lost 8 bases and 6 bases, there was a span of 14 bases. The CDR3 runs to 12 residues. CDR3 region: CSSKGLLNEQFF. Here the CDR3 DNA reads TGCAGCTCCAAAGGGCTTCTCAATGAGCAGTTCTTC.

This chain uses TRBV4-1 with TRBJ1-1; D not certain. The germline CDR1 and CDR2 sequences are MGHRA and YSYEKL. The CDR3 is 15 residues long. The V gene lost 1 base and the J gene lost 1 base, with 10 bases spanning the gap. DNA of the CDR3: TGCGCCAGCAGCCAAGTTTCGGGAAGGAACACTGAAGCTTTCTTT. It translates to CASSQVSGRNTEAFF.

The chain recombines TRBV13 with TRBJ2-3; 12 positions agree with TRBD2. Germline-derived CDR1 and CDR2 are PRHDT and FYEKMQ (reference sequence). V shed 6 bases and J 6 bases; nucleotides not matched to a gene: 7. The CDR3 loop spans 15 amino acids. CDR3 sequence reads: CASSPLGLAGDTQYF. Written as DNA, the CDR3 is TGTGCCAGCAGTCCACTCGGACTAGCGGGGGATACGCAGTATTTT.

The V call is TRBV12-3 or TRBV12-4, the J call TRBJ1-5; D may be TRBD1 (5 bases). V was clipped by 6 bases and J by 3 bases, with 15 bases between them. The CDR3 has 15 residues. CDR3 sequence: CASRSTPGLNQPQHF. The CDR3, as DNA: TGTGCCAGCAGATCCACACCGGGACTCAATCAGCCCCAGCATTTT.